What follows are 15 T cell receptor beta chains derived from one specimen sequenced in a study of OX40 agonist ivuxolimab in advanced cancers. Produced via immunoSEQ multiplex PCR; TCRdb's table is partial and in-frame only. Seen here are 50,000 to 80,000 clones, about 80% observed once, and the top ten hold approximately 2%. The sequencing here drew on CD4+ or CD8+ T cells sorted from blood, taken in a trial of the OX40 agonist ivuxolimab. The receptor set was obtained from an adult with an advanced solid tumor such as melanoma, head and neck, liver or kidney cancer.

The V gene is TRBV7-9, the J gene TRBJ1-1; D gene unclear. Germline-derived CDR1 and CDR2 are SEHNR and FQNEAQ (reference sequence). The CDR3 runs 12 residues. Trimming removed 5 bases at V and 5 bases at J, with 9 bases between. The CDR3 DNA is TGTGCCAGCAGCCCGGTATCTACTGAAGCTTTCTTT. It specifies CASSPVSTEAFF.

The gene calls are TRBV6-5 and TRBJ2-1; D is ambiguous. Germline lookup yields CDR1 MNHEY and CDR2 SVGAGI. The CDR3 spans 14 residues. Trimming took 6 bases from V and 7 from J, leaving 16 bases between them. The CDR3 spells CASRPSLIWNEQFF. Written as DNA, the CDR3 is TGTGCCAGCAGACCGAGTTTAATCTGGAATGAGCAGTTCTTC.

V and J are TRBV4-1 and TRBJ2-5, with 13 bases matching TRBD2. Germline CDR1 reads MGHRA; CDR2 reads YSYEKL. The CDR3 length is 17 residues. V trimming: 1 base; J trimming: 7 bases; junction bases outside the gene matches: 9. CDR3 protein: CASSQGGLAGSPVTQYF. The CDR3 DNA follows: TGCGCCAGCAGCCAAGGGGGACTAGCGGGGAGTCCGGTGACCCAGTACTTC.

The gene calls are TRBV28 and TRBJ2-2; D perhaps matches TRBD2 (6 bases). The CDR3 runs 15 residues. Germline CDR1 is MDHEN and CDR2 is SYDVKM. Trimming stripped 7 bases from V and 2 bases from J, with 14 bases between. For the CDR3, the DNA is TGTGCCAGCACGCCCGGCGGGACTAACACCGGGGAGCTGTTTTTT. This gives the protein CASTPGGTNTGELFF.

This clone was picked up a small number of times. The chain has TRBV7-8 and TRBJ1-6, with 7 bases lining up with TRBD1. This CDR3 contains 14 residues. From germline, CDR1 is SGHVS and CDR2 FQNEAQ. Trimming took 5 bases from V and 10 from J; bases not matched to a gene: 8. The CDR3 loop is CASSQPTGPSPLHF. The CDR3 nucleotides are TGTGCCAGCAGCCAACCGACAGGGCCCTCACCCCTCCACTTT. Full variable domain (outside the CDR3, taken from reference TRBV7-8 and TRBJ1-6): GAGVSQSPRYKVAKRGQDVALRCDPISGHVSLFWYQQALGQGPEFLTYFQNEAQLDKSGLPSDRFFAERPEGSVSTLKIQRTQQEDSAVYLCASSQPTGPSPLHFGNGTRLTVT.

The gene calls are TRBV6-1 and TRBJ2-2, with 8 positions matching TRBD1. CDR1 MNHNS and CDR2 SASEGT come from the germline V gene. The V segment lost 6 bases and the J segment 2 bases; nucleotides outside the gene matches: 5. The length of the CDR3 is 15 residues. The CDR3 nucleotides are TGTGCCAGCAGACTGACAGGGGCTAACACCGGGGAGCTGTTTTTT. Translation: CASRLTGANTGELFF.

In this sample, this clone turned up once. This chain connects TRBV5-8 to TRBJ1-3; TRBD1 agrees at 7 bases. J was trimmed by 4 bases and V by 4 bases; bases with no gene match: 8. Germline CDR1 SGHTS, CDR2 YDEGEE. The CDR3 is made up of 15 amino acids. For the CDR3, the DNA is TGTGCCAGCAGCAAAGACGGGACAGTCGGAAACACCATATATTTT. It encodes CASSKDGTVGNTIYF.

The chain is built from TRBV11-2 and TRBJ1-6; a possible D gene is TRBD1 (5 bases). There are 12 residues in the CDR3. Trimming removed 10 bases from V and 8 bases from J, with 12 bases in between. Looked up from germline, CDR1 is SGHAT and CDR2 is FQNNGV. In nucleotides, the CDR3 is TGTGCCACCGGCGGGGGATATTCACCCCTCCACTTT. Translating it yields CATGGGYSPLHF. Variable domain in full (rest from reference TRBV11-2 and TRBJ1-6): EAGVAQSPRYKIIEKRQSVAFWCNPISGHATLYWYQQILGQGPKLLIQFQNNGVVDDSQLPKDRFSAERLKGVDSTLKIQPAKLEDSAVYLCATGGGYSPLHFGNGTRLTVT.

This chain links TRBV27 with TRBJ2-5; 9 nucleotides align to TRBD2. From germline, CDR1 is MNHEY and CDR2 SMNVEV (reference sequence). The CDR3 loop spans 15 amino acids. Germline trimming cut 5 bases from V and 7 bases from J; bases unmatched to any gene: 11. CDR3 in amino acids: CASSIAGAGIGTQYF. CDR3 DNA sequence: TGTGCCAGCAGTATAGCGGGGGCCGGAATTGGGACCCAGTACTTC.

The CDR3 here is CASSEALAPYEQYF. DNA of the CDR3: TGTGCCAGCAGTGAAGCCCTAGCGCCCTACGAGCAGTACTTC. This chain connects TRBV6-1 to TRBJ2-7, with D perhaps TRBD2 (6 bases). V dropped 0 bases and J dropped 2 bases, with 8 bases sitting between them. The CDR3 is 14 residues long. Germline lookup yields CDR1 MNHNS and CDR2 SASEGT.

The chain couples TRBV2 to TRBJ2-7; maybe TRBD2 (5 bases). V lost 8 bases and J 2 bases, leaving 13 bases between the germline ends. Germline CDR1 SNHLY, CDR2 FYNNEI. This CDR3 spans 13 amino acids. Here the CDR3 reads CASGAGLTYEQYF. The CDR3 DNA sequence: TGTGCCAGCGGTGCGGGTTTAACCTACGAGCAGTACTTC. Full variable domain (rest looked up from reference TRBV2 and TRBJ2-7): EPEVTQTPSHQVTQMGQEVILRCVPISNHLYFYWYRQILGQKVEFLVSFYNNEISEKSEIFDDQFSVERPDGSNFTLKIRSTKLEDSAMYFCASGAGLTYEQYFGPGTRLTVT.

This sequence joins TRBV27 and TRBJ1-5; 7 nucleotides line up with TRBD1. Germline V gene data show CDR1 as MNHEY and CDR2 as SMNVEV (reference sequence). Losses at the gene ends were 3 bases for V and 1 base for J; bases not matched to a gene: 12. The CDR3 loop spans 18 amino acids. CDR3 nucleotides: TGTGCCAGCAGTTTTGCCCCCCCGACAGGGAGAAGCAATCAGCCCCAGCATTTT. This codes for CASSFAPPTGRSNQPQHF.

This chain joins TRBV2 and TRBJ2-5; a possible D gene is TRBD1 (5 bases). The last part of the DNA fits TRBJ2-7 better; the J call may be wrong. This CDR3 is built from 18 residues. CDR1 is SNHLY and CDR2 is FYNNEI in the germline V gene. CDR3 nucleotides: TGTGCCAGTTTTGGGGCAGGCAACGCGAATCCCATGCACTACGAGCAGTACTTC. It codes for CASFGAGNANPMHYEQYF.

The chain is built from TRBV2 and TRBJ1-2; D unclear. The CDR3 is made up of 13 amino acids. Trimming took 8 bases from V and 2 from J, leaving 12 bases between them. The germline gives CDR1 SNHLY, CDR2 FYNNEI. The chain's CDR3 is CASLQTSNYGYTF. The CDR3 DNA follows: TGTGCCAGCCTGCAGACTTCAAACTATGGCTACACCTTC.

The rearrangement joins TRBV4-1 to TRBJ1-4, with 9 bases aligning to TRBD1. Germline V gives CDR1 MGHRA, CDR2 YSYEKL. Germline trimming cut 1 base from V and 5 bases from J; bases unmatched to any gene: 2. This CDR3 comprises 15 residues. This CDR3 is CASSQAGTGNEKLFF. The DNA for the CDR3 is TGCGCCAGCAGCCAAGCTGGGACAGGGAATGAAAAACTGTTTTTT.